This T cell receptor beta chain was captured by sequencing in a study of type 1 regulatory T cells. In the study overall: T-allo10 is an in vitro-generated, Tr1-enriched CD4 T cell product specific for alloantigen.

From the reads, TCRdb called clonotypes with MiXCR, one entry per CDR3 protein. The sample includes about 100,000 distinct CDR3 sequences, roughly 28% of them seen just once. In this sample, this clonotype turned up a few times. The sequence was obtained from a human donor in good health. Sequencing input: CD4+ T cells, either the whole sample or a sorted fraction (not recorded which).

The CDR3 coding sequence is TGTGCCAGCAGCGTAGGCTCCGCAGAAGGTAATGAAAAACTGTTTTTT. This encodes CASSVGSAEGNEKLFF. The chain combines TRBV9 with TRBJ1-4; D is ambiguous. Between the trimmed V and J ends, which lost 0 bases and 4 bases, there was a span of 13 bases. Germline V gives CDR1 SGDLS, CDR2 YYNGEE. CDR3 length: 16 residues.